This T cell receptor beta chain was retrieved from a study of cytomegalovirus exposure and HLA in healthy donors. The wider study: The approximately 130 validation repertoires and the 666 first-cohort repertoires shared a platform, a later analysis reported.

Study results and caveats: Reports credit the classifier with highly specific, highly sensitive diagnosis of cytomegalovirus status. TCR beta chains numbering more than 150 were designated cytomegalovirus-associated. Most observed TCR sequences were rare, whereas some public TCRs were detected in many donors.

Note on this clone: Its specificity is not known. Distinct nucleotide sequences in the sample also encode this CDR3.

TCRdb keeps only in-frame clones here, not all; method: immunoSEQ multiplex PCR. Of around 300,000 clones in the sample, roughly 87% were seen once. The CDR3 sequence is 12 residues long. Trimming removed 6 bases at V and 3 bases at J, with 9 bases between. Germline loops: CDR1 SGHAT, CDR2 FQNNGV. Source material: PBMCs. The chain employs TRBV11-2 and TRBJ2-7; D gene ambiguous. The origin of this receptor is a man in his thirties or forties in good health and CMV-seronegative. CDR3 in DNA: TGTGCCAGCAGTCCACGTAGCTACGAGCAGTACTTC. Translation: CASSPRSYEQYF. Combining the CDR3 with reference TRBV11-2 and TRBJ2-7 gives the whole variable domain EAGVAQSPRYKIIEKRQSVAFWCNPISGHATLYWYQQILGQGPKLLIQFQNNGVVDDSQLPKDRFSAERLKGVDSTLKIQPAKLEDSAVYLCASSPRSYEQYFGPGTRLTVT.